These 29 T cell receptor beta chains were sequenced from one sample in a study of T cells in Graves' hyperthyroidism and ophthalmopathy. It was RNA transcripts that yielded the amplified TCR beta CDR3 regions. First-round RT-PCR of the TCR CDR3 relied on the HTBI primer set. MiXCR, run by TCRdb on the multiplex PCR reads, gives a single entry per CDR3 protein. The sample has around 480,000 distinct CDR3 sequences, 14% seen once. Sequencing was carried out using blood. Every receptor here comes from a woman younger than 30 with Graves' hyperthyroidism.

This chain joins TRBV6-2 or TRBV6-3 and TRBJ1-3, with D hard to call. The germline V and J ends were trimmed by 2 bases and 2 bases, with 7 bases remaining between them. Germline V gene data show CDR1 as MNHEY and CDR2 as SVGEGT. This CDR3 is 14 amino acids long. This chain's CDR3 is CASSYGSTGNTIYF. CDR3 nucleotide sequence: TGTGCCAGCAGTTACGGATCGACTGGAAACACCATATATTTT.

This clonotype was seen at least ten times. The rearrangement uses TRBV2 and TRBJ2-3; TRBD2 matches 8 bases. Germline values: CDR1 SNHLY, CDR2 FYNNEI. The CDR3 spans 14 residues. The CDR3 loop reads CASGDTGWTDTQYF. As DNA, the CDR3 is TGTGCTAGCGGGGACACTGGCTGGACGGATACGCAGTATTTT.

The CDR3 bases are TGTGCCAGCACCTTAGCGGGGCACTCCTACAATGAGCAGTTCTTC. Translating it yields CASTLAGHSYNEQFF. The V call is TRBV12-3 or TRBV12-4, the J call TRBJ2-1; 8 bases match TRBD2. There are 15 residues in the CDR3. The V and J ends lost 7 bases and 0 bases, in that order; junction bases with no gene match: 5.

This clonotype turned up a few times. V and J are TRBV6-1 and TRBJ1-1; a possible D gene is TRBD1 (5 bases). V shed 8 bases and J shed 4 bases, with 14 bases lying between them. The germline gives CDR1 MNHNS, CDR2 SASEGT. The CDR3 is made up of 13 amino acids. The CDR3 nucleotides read TGTGCCAGCTCGGGGGATAGGGTCACTGAAGCTTTCTTT. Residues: CASSGDRVTEAFF.

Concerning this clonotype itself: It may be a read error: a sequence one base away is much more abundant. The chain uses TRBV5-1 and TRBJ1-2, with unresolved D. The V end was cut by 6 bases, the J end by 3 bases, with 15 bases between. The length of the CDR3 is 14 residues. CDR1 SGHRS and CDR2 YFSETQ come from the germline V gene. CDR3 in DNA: TGCGCCAGCAACGACCGGGGAGCGGACTATGGCTACACCTTC. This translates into CASNDRGADYGYTF.

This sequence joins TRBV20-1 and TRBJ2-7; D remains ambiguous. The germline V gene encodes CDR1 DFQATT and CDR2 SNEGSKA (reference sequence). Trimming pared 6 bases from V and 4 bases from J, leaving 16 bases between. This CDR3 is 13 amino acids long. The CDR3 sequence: CSALPGTHYEQYF. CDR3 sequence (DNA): TGCAGTGCCCTCCCGGGTACCCATTACGAGCAGTACTTC.

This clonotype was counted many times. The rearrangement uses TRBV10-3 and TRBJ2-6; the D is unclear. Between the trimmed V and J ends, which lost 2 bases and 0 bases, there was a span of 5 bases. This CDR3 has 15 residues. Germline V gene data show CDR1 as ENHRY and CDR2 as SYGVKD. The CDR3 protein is CAISEGLSGANVLTF. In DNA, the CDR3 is TGTGCCATCAGTGAGGGCCTCTCTGGGGCCAACGTCCTGACTTTC.

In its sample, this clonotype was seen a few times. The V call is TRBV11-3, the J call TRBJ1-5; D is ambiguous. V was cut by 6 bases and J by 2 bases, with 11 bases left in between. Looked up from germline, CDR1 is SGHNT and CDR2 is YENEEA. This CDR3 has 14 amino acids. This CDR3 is CASSLTYGNQPQHF. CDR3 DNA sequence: TGTGCCAGCAGTTTAACATATGGCAATCAGCCCCAGCATTTT.

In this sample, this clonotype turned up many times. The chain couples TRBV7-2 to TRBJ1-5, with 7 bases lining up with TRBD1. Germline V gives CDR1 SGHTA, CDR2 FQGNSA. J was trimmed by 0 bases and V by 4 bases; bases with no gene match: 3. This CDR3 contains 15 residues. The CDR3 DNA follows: TGTGCCAGCAGCTCAGCAGGGGGTAGCAATCAGCCCCAGCATTTT. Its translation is CASSSAGGSNQPQHF.

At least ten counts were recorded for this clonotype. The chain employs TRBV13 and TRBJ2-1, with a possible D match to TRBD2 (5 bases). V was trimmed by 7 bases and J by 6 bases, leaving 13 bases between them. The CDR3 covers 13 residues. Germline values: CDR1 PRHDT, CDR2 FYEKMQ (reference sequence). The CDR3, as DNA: TGTGCCAGCAACTTTGGACGGGGCAATGAGCAGTTCTTC. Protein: CASNFGRGNEQFF.

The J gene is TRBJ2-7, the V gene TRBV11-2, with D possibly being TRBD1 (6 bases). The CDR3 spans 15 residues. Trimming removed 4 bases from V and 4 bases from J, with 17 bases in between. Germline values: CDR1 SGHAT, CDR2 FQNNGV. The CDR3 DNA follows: TGTGCCAGCAGCTCCACCGGGACACAAGGATACGAGCAGTACTTC. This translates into CASSSTGTQGYEQYF.

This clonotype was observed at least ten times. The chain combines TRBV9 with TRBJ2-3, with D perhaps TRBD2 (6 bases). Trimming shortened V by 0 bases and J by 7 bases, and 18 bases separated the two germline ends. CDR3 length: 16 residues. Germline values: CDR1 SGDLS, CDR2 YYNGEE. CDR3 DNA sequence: TGTGCCAGCAGCGTAGGGGGGACGGAGGGGAGCAATACGCAGTATTTT. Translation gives CASSVGGTEGSNTQYF.

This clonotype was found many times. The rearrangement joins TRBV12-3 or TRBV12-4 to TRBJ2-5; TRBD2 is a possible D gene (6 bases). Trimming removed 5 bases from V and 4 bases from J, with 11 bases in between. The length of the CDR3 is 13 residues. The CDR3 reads CASSGGSSETQYF. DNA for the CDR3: TGTGCCAGCAGTGGAGGGAGTTCAGAGACCCAGTACTTC.

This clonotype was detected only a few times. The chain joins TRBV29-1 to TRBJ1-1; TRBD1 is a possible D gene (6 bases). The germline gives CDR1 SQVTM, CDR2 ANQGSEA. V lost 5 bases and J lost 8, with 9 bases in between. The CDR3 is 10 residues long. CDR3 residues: CSVTGTEAFF. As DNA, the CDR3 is TGCAGCGTTACCGGGACAGAAGCTTTCTTT.

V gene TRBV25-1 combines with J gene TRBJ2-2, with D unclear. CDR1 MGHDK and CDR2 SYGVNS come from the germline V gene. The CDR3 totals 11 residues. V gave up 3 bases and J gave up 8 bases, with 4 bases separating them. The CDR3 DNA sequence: TGTGCCAGCAGTGAGTGGGGGGAGCTGTTTTTT. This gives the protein CASSEWGELFF.

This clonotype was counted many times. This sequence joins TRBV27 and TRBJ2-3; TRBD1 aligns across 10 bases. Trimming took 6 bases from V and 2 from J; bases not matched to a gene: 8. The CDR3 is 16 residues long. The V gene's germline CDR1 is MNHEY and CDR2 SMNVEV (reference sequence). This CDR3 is CASRLGDRGYTDTQYF. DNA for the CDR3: TGTGCCAGCAGGTTAGGGGACAGGGGATACACAGATACGCAGTATTTT.

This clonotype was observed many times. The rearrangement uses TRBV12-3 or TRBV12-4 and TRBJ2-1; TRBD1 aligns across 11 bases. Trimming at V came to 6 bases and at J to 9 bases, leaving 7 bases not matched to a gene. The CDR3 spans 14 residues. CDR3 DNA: TGTGCCAGCAGCGGACAGGGGGCCGCCGGTGAGCAGTTCTTC. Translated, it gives CASSGQGAAGEQFF.

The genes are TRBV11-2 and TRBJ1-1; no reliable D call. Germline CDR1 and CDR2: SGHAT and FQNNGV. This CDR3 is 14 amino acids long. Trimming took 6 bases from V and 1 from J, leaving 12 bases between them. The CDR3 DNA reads TGTGCCAGCAGTTACCCCGGCGGGAACACTGAAGCTTTCTTT. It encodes CASSYPGGNTEAFF.

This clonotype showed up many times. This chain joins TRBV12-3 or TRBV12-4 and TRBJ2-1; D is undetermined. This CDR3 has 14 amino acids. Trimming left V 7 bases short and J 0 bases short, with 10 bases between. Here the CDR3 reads CASTDLSSYNEQFF. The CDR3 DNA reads TGTGCCAGCACCGACCTGAGCTCCTACAATGAGCAGTTCTTC.

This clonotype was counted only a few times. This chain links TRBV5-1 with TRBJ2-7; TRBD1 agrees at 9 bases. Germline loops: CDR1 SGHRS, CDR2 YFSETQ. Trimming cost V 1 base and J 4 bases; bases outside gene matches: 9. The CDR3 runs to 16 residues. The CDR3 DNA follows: TGCGCCAGCAGCTTGAGGGCACCCGGGACAGGGTACGAGCAGTACGTC. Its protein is CASSLRAPGTGYEQYV.

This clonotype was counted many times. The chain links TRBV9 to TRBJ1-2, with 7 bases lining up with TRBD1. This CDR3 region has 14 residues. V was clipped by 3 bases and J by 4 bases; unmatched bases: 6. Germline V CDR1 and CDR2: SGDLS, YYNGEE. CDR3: CASSALGQFYGYTF. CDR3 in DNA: TGTGCCAGCAGCGCCCTGGGACAGTTCTATGGCTACACCTTC.

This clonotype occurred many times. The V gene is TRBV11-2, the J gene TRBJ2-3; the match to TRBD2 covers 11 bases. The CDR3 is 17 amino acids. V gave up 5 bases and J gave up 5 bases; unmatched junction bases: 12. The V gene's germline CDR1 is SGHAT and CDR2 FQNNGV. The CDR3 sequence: CASSPLARTSGRDTQYF. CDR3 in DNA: TGTGCCAGCAGCCCCCTGGCCCGGACTAGCGGGCGAGATACGCAGTATTTT. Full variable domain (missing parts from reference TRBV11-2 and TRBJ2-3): EAGVAQSPRYKIIEKRQSVAFWCNPISGHATLYWYQQILGQGPKLLIQFQNNGVVDDSQLPKDRFSAERLKGVDSTLKIQPAKLEDSAVYLCASSPLARTSGRDTQYFGPGTRLTVL.

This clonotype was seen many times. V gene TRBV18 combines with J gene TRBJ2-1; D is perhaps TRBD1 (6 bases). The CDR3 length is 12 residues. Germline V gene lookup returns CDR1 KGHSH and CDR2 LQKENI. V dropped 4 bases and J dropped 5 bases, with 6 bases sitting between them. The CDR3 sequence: CASSRDNNEQFF. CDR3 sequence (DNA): TGTGCCAGCTCACGGGACAACAATGAGCAGTTCTTC.

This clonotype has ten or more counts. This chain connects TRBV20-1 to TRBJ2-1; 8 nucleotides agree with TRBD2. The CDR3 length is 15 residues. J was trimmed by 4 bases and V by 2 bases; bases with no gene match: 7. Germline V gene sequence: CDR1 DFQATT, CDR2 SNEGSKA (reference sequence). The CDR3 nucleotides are TGCAGTGCTAGATGGCCAGCGGGGGTTTACAATGAGCAGTTCTTC. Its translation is CSARWPAGVYNEQFF.

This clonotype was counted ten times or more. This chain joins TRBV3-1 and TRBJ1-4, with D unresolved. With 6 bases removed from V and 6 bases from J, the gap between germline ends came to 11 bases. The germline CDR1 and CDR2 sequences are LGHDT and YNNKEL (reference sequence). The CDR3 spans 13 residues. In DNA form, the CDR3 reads TGTGCCAGCAGTAGGCAGTCACATGAAAAACTGTTTTTT. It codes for CASSRQSHEKLFF.

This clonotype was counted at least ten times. Here the CDR3 DNA reads TGTGCCAGCAGTATTTGGACAGGCTCCTACAATGAGCAGTTCTTC. Protein product: CASSIWTGSYNEQFF. The gene calls are TRBV12-3 or TRBV12-4 and TRBJ2-1, with 7 bases fitting TRBD1. The CDR3 loop spans 15 amino acids. The J segment lost 0 bases and the V segment lost 5 bases, leaving 4 bases of the junction unmatched.

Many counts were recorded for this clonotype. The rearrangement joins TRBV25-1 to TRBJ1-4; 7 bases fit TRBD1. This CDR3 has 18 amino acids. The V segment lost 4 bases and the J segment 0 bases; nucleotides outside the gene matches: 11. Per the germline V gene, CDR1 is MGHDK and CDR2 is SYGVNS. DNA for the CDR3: TGTGCCAGCAGTGGGGCCAGGGGGGGAACCGCAACTAATGAAAAACTGTTTTTT. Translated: CASSGARGGTATNEKLFF.

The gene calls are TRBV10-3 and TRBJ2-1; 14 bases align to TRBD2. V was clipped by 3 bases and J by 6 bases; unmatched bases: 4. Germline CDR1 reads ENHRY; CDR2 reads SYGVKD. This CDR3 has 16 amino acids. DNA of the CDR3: TGTGCCATCAGTGACCTGACTAGCGGGAGGGCCAATGAGCAGTTCTTC. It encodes CAISDLTSGRANEQFF.

The CDR3: CASSSGQAQHF. CDR3 DNA sequence: TGTGCCAGCAGTTCGGGACAGGCACAGCATTTT. The V and J genes are TRBV27 and TRBJ1-5; 8 bases match TRBD1. The J segment lost 13 bases and the V segment lost 4 bases, leaving 3 bases of the junction unmatched. This CDR3 spans 11 amino acids. Germline assignment: CDR1 MNHEY and CDR2 SMNVEV (reference sequence).